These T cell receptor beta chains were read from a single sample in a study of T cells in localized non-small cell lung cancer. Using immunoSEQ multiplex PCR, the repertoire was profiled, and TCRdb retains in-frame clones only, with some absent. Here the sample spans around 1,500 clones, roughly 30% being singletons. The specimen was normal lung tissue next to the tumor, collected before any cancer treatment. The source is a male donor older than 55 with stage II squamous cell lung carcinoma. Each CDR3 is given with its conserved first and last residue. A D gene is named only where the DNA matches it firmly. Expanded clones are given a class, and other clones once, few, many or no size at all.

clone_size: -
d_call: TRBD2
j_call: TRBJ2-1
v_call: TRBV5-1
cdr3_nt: TGCGCCAGCAGCTTCCCCTCTCTCCGGACTAGCGGTACGAAGGGGTACAATGAGCAGTTCTTC
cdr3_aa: CASSFPSLRTSGTKGYNEQFF

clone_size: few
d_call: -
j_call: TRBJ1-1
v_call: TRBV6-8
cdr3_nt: TGTGCCATCAGTGCTAATTACGAGGGCACTGAAGCTTTCTTT
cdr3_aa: CAISANYEGTEAFF

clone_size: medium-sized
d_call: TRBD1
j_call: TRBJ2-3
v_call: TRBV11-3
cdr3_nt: TGTGCCAGCAGTCCCCTCTTGGGAGGACAGGGGACAGATACGCAGTATTTT
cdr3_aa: CASSPLLGGQGTDTQYF

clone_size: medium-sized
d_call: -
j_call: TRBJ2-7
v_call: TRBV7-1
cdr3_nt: TGTGCCAGCAGCTTAAACAGGGAGCGCGAGCAGTACTTC
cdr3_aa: CASSLNREREQYF

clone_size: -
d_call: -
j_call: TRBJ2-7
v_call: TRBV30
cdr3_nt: TGTGCCTGGATGGCCCCCTCCTACGAGCAGTACTTC
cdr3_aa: CAWMAPSYEQYF

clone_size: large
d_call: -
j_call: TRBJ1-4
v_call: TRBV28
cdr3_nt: TGTGCCAGCAGTCTCCTTAATGAAAAACTGTTTTTT
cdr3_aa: CASSLLNEKLFF

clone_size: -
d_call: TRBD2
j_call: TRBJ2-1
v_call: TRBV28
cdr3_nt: TGTGCCAGCGGAGGGGAAGCGGGGGCCCAGGAGCAGTTCTTC
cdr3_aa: CASGGEAGAQEQFF

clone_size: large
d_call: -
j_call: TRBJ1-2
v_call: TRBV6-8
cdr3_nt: TGTGCCAGCACCCGACGCGGGGGGTTCGGAGGCTACACCTTC
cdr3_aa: CASTRRGGFGGYTF

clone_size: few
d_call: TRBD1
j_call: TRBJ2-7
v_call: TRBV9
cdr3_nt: TGTGCCAGCAGGGACAGGTTTAGCTCCTACGAGCAGTACTTC
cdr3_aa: CASRDRFSSYEQYF

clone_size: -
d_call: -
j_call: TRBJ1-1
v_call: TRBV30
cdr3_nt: TGTGCCTGGAGTGTACGGGGGACCACTGAAGCTTTCTTT
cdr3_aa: CAWSVRGTTEAFF

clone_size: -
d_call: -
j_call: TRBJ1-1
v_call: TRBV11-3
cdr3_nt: TGTGCCAGCAGTTTGACGTTCGACATCTACACTGAAGCTTTCTTT
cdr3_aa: CASSLTFDIYTEAFF

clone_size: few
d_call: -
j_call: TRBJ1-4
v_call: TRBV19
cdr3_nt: TGTGCCAGTAGTATAGGGCAGTACGGTAATGAAAAACTGTTTTTT
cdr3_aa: CASSIGQYGNEKLFF

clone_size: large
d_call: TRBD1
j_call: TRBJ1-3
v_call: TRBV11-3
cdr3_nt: TGTGCCAGCAGCCAATTGGACAGGGACTCTGGAAACACCATATATTTT
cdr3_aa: CASSQLDRDSGNTIYF

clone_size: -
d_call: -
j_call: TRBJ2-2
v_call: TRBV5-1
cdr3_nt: TGCGCCAGCAGCTTGGCGGGAACGAACACCGGGGAGCTGTTTTTT
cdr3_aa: CASSLAGTNTGELFF

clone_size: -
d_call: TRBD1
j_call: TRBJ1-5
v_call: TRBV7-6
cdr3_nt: TGTGCCAGCAGCTTAGGCCGGGACAGGATAAATCAGCCCCAGCATTTT
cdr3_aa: CASSLGRDRINQPQHF

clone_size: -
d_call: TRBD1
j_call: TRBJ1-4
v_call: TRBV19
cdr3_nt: TGTGCCAGTAGTCCGTTGGGACAGCAGGACAAACTGTTTTTT
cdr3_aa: CASSPLGQQDKLFF

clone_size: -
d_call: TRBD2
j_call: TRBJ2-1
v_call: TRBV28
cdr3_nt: TGTGCCAGCACCTCCGGGACTAGCGAATACAATGAGCAGTTCTTC
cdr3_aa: CASTSGTSEYNEQFF

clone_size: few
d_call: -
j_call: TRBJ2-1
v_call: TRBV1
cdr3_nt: TGCGCCAGCAGCCAAGAGATACCGGGTAGCTCCTACAATGAGCAGTTCTTC
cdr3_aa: CASSQEIPGSSYNEQFF

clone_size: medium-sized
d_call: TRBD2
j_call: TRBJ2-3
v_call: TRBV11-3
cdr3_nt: TGTGCCAGCAACAACCCGGGACTAGCATCAGATACGCAGTATTTT
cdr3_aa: CASNNPGLASDTQYF

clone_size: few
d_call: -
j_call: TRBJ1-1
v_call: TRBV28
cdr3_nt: TGTGCCCTTGGCAGGGGAATATCAGAAGCTTTCTTT
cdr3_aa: CALGRGISEAFF

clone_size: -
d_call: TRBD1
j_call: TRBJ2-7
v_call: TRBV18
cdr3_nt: TGTGCCAGCTCACCGACAGGGACAGGGGACGAGCAGTACTTC
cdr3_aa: CASSPTGTGDEQYF

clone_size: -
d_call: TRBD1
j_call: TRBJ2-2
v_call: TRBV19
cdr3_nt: TGTGCCAGTAGTACAGGACAGGGGGCAACCGGGGAGCTGTTTTTT
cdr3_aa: CASSTGQGATGELFF

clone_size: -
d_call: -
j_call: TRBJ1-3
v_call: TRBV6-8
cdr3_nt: TGTGCCAGCAGTGACATTCCTAAGGGGATACGGAAAAACACCATATATTTT
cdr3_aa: CASSDIPKGIRKNTIYF

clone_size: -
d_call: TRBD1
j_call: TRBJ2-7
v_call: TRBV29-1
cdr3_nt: TGCAGCGTCGGAGGACAGGGTACCGAGCAGTACTTC
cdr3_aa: CSVGGQGTEQYF

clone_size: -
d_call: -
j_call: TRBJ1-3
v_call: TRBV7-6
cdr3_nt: TGTGCCAGCAGCTTGAACACAGGGAACTCTGGAAACACCATATATTTT
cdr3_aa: CASSLNTGNSGNTIYF

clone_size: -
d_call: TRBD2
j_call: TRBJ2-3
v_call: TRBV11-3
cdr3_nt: TGTGCCAGCAGCTTGGAACGGGAGGGCGGTACGCAGTATTTT
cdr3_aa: CASSLEREGGTQYF

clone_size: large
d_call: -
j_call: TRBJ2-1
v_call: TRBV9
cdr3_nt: TGTGCCAGCAGCGTAGTCCCTAGGGGCTACAATGAGCAGTTCTTC
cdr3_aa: CASSVVPRGYNEQFF

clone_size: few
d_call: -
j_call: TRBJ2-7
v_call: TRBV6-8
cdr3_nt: TGTGCCAGCAGTTACGAGGGTCACGAGCAGTACTTC
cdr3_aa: CASSYEGHEQYF

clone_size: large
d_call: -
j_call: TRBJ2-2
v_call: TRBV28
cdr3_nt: TGTGCCAGCAGTTTAAGGACATTCAACACCGGGGAGCTGTTTTTT
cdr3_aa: CASSLRTFNTGELFF

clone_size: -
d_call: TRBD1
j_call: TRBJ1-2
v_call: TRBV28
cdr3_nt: TGTGCCAGCGGGGACAGGGGCTATGGCTACACCTTC
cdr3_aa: CASGDRGYGYTF

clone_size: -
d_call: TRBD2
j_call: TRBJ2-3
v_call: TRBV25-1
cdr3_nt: TGTGCCAGCAGTGAACTCGGCGGGAGGGGTGCAGATACGCAGTATTTT
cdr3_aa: CASSELGGRGADTQYF

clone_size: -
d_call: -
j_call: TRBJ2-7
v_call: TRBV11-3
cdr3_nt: TGTGCCAGCAGCTTGAGGGTGGAGACCTACGAGCAGTACTTC
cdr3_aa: CASSLRVETYEQYF

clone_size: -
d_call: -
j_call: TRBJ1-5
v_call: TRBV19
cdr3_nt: TGTGCCAGTAGTATAGGAAAAGGTCAGCCCCAGCATTTT
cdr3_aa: CASSIGKGQPQHF

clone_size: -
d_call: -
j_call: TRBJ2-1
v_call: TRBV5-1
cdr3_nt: TGCGCCAGCAGCTTACTCGGTCAGGGTTGGAATGAGCAGTTCTTC
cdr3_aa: CASSLLGQGWNEQFF

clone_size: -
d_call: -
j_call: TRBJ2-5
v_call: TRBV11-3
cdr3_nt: TGTGCCAGCAGCTTGTTCGACCCGTACCAAGAGACCCAGTACTTC
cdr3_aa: CASSLFDPYQETQYF

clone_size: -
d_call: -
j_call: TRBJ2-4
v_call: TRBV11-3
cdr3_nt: TGTGCCAGCAGCTTGGGACATCCCAAAAACATTCAGTACTTC
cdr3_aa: CASSLGHPKNIQYF

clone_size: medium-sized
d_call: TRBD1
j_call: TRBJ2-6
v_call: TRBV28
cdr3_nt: TGTGCCAGCAGAAAGGTTACGACAGGGCCTGGGGCCAACGTCCTGACTTTC
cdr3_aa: CASRKVTTGPGANVLTF

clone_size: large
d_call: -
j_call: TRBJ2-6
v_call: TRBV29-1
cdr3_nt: TGCAGCGTTGAGGTGGAGGGAGACTCTGGGGCCAACGTCCTGACTTTC
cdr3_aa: CSVEVEGDSGANVLTF

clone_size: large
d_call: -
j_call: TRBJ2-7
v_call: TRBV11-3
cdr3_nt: TGTGCCAGCACCTCCTACGACGACGCCTACGAGCAGTACTTC
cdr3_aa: CASTSYDDAYEQYF

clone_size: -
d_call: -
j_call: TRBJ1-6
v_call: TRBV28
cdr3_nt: TGTGCCAGCAGCCCGACGGACGGATCCGCTTCACCCCTCCACTTT
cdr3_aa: CASSPTDGSASPLHF

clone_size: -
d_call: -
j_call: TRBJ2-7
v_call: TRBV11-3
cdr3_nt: TGTGCCAGCAGCTTAGGAAGATTTGGGGGCTCCGAGCAGTACTTC
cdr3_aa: CASSLGRFGGSEQYF

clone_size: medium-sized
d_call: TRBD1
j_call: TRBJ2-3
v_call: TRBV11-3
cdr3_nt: TGTGCCAGCAGCTTAACAGGGGGCACAGATACGCAGTATTTT
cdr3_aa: CASSLTGGTDTQYF

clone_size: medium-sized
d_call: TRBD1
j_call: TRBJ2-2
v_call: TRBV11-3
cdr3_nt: TGTGCCAGCAGCTTAAGAGACAGGGGGCTACAGAACACCGGGGAGCTGTTTTTT
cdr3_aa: CASSLRDRGLQNTGELFF

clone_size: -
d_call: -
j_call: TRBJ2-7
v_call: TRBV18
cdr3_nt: TGTGCCAGCTCACCCAACAATCAGGTAGCCTACGAGCAGTACTTC
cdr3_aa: CASSPNNQVAYEQYF

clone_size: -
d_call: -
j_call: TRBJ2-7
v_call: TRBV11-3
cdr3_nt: TGTGCCAGCAGCTTGGGAGCCGACGGGACCCGCTACGAGCAGTACTTC
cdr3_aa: CASSLGADGTRYEQYF

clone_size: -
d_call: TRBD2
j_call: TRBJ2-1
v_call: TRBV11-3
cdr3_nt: TGTGCCAGCAGCTCAACTAGCGGGAGCGGTGAGCAGTTCTTC
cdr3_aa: CASSSTSGSGEQFF